Presented here are 5 T cell receptor beta chains from one specimen sequenced in a study of T-cell reconstitution after alpha-beta-depleted transplantation in children. Unique molecular identifiers were built into the TCRbeta library. TCRdb reanalysed the PCR reads using MiXCR and keeps one entry per CDR3 protein. This table has some 200,000 distinct CDR3 sequences, about 9.5% appearing once. The source was PBMCs from the stem cell graft donor, collected from the stem cell graft. The receptors were gathered from a human donor who donated a stem cell graft to a child with acute lymphoblastic leukemia.

This clonotype showed up just a few times. The V gene is TRBV4-1, the J gene TRBJ2-1; D may be TRBD1 or TRBD2 (6 bases each). The germline V gene has CDR1 MGHRA and CDR2 YSYEKL. The CDR3 length is 15 residues. Trimming took off 0 bases at V and 9 bases at J, with 15 bases between the two ends. For the CDR3, the DNA is TGCGCCAGCAGCCAAGATACCGGGGGCCCAACTGAGCAGTTCTTC. This gives the protein CASSQDTGGPTEQFF.

This clonotype occurred many times. The chain uses TRBV29-1 and TRBJ1-5, with D hard to call. The length of the CDR3 is 13 residues. The V end was cut by 7 bases, the J end by 4 bases, with 14 bases between. Germline V lookup: CDR1 SQVTM, CDR2 ANQGSEA. This chain's CDR3 is CSARGVGNQPQHF. The DNA of the CDR3 is TGCAGCGCCCGAGGCGTGGGGAATCAGCCCCAGCATTTT.

This clonotype was detected only a few times. This CDR3 is CATAVRGPANEKLFF. As DNA, the CDR3 is TGTGCCACCGCAGTTCGGGGGCCAGCTAATGAAAAACTGTTTTTT. This chain connects TRBV12-3 or TRBV12-4 to TRBJ1-4; a possible D gene is TRBD1 (6 bases). V lost 10 bases, J lost 3 bases, and 18 bases lay in between. The CDR3 runs to 15 residues.

At least ten counts were recorded for this clonotype. The rearrangement uses TRBV29-1 and TRBJ2-5, with 11 bases lining up with TRBD2. This CDR3 has 14 amino acids. V was pared by 6 bases and J by 6 bases, with 9 bases of the junction left unmatched. Germline V gene data show CDR1 as SQVTM and CDR2 as ANQGSEA. This CDR3 reads CSVQGLAAGKTQYF. The DNA of the CDR3 is TGCAGCGTCCAGGGACTAGCGGCGGGAAAGACCCAGTACTTC.

This clonotype was counted between two and nine times. This sequence joins TRBV9 and TRBJ2-3; 7 nucleotides agree with TRBD2. This CDR3 has 16 amino acids. Germline CDR1 and CDR2: SGDLS and YYNGEE. Trimming removed 4 bases from V and 1 base from J; junction bases left unmatched: 9. CDR3 in amino acids: CASSPGGTIRTDTQYF. The CDR3 DNA follows: TGTGCCAGCAGCCCCGGAGGGACTATACGCACAGATACGCAGTATTTT. Looking up the rest from reference TRBV9 and TRBJ2-3 gives the full variable domain: DSGVTQTPKHLITATGQRVTLRCSPRSGDLSVYWYQQSLDQGLQFLIQYYNGEERAKGNILERFSAQQFPDLHSELNLSSLELGDSALYFCASSPGGTIRTDTQYFGPGTRLTVL.